Below are 30 T cell receptor beta chains sequenced from a single sample in a study of vaccination effects on CD4 cells after COVID-19. Using viral peptide pools, the ViraFEST assay grew out antigen-specific CD4+ T cells prior to sequencing. Subsequent to ten to eleven days of culture, CD4+ T cells were isolated. A positive SARS-CoV-2 PCR test fell between March and December 2020. These TCRs' antigens remain unknown. TCRdb's copy holds only in-frame clones and misses some; the assay was immunoSEQ multiplex PCR. The top ten clones hold around 28% of a sample with tens of thousands of clones, just over 70% of them seen once. The sequencing used CD4+ T cells from PBMCs cultured with a peptide pool, collected before COVID-19 vaccination. The receptors come from a human donor who had a prior SARS-CoV-2 infection.

J is TRBJ2-3 and V is TRBV19; D is unclear. V was clipped by 6 bases and J by 0 bases, with 10 bases between them. Germline V CDR1 and CDR2: LNHDA, SQIVND (reference sequence). This CDR3 contains 14 residues. The CDR3 DNA follows: TGTGCCAGTAGGGGCGGCGTTAGCACAGATACGCAGTATTTT. Translation gives CASRGGVSTDTQYF.

This clone was detected only a few times. The chain links TRBV27 to TRBJ1-1; D is possibly TRBD1 (5 bases). V gave up 1 base and J gave up 1 base, with 7 bases separating them. Germline V CDR1 and CDR2: MNHEY, SMNVEV (reference sequence). This CDR3 spans 14 amino acids. The CDR3 sequence: CASSLWGGNTEAFF. DNA of the CDR3: TGTGCCAGCAGTTTATGGGGGGGGAACACTGAAGCTTTCTTT.

The chain couples TRBV6-5 to TRBJ1-5; D might be TRBD1 (5 bases). From germline, CDR1 is MNHEY and CDR2 SVGAGI. V lost 7 bases and J lost 1, with 11 bases in between. CDR3 length: 14 residues. The CDR3, as DNA: TGTGCCAGCACGAGACAGACAAGCAATCAGCCCCAGCATTTT. Protein sequence: CASTRQTSNQPQHF.

This clone has just one count. The rearrangement links TRBV4-1 to TRBJ2-5; TRBD2 matches at 8 bases. The V segment lost 3 bases and the J segment 1 base; nucleotides outside the gene matches: 10. This CDR3 is 17 amino acids long. The germline V gene has CDR1 MGHRA and CDR2 YSYEKL. The DNA of the CDR3 is TGCGCCAGCAGCCATAGCTGGGTTAGCGGGATCCAAGAGACCCAGTACTTC. Amino acids: CASSHSWVSGIQETQYF.

The sample holds a few counts of this clone. The genes are TRBV19 and TRBJ2-7; TRBD2 might be the D (5 bases). The germline V and J ends were trimmed by 5 bases and 2 bases, with 19 bases remaining between them. The CDR3 loop spans 16 amino acids. Looked up from germline, CDR1 is LNHDA and CDR2 is SQIVND (reference sequence). The chain's CDR3 is CASSSLPGVSAYEQYF. The CDR3, as DNA: TGTGCCAGTAGTTCGCTCCCCGGGGTCTCTGCCTACGAGCAGTACTTC. The entire variable domain, with the rest obtained from reference TRBV19 and TRBJ2-7, is as follows: DGGITQSPKYLFRKEGQNVTLSCEQNLNHDAMYWYRQDPGQGLRLIYYSQIVNDFQKGDIAEGYSVSREKKESFPLTVTSAQKNPTAFYLCASSSLPGVSAYEQYFGPGTRLTVT.

The V gene is TRBV20-1, the J gene TRBJ2-1; perhaps TRBD2 as D (5 bases). Germline values: CDR1 DFQATT, CDR2 SNEGSKA (reference sequence). The V end was cut by 3 bases, the J end by 8 bases, with 14 bases between. This CDR3 has 13 residues. CDR3 sequence (DNA): TGCAGTGCTAGTCCACTAGTGGGAGATGAGCAGTTCTTC. This codes for CSASPLVGDEQFF.

The CDR3 sequence is CASSYSMGNEQFF. Written as DNA, the CDR3 is TGTGCCAGCAGTTATAGCATGGGCAATGAGCAGTTCTTC. This chain connects TRBV6-5 to TRBJ2-1; D call uncertain. Germline V gene sequence: CDR1 MNHEY, CDR2 SVGAGI. The CDR3 totals 13 residues. V was pared by 3 bases and J by 6 bases, with 9 bases between.

The chain uses TRBV4-2 and TRBJ2-1; 14 bases match TRBD2. The CDR3 has 20 amino acids. Unmatched junction bases numbered 9, after V lost 2 bases and J lost 0 bases. Germline CDR1 LGHNA, CDR2 YNFKEQ. The CDR3 sequence: CASSQLGLAGESSSYNEQFF. As DNA, the CDR3 is TGTGCCAGCAGCCAATTGGGACTAGCGGGGGAATCCAGCTCCTACAATGAGCAGTTCTTC.

A single count supports this clone. The chain is built from TRBV20-1 and TRBJ1-2; D gene unclear. From germline, CDR1 is DFQATT and CDR2 SNEGSKA (reference sequence). The CDR3 sequence is 11 residues long. The germline V and J ends were trimmed by 3 bases and 4 bases, with 6 bases remaining between them. CDR3 DNA: TGCAGTGCTAGGGGTCCCTATGGCTACACCTTC. It is translated as CSARGPYGYTF.

V gene TRBV5-6 combines with J gene TRBJ2-3; TRBD2 matches at 8 bases. The CDR3 runs to 14 residues. Trimming cost V 5 bases and J 2 bases; bases outside gene matches: 4. Germline V CDR1 and CDR2: SGHDT, YYEEEE. For the CDR3, the DNA is TGTGCCAGCAGACTAGCGGTACACACAGATACGCAGTATTTT. This codes for CASRLAVHTDTQYF.

The chain has TRBV3-1 (or the pseudogene TRBV3-2) and TRBJ1-3; D is perhaps TRBD1 (5 bases). V lost 5 bases to trimming and J lost 4 bases, with 12 bases between them. The CDR3 spans 14 residues. Germline-derived CDR1 and CDR2 are LGHDT and YNNKEL (reference sequence). CDR3: CASSSRQSGNTIYF. In DNA, the CDR3 is TGTGCCAGCAGCTCGCGACAGTCCGGAAACACCATATATTTT.

V is TRBV6-5 and J is TRBJ2-7; 9 positions match TRBD1. The CDR3 covers 13 residues. V lost 5 bases, J lost 6 bases, and 5 bases stayed unmatched. Germline V CDR1 and CDR2: MNHEY, SVGAGI. CDR3 region: CASSTGGAAEQYF. DNA of the CDR3: TGTGCCAGCAGTACAGGGGGCGCGGCCGAGCAGTACTTC.

V usage is TRBV2 and J usage is TRBJ1-1, with a weak D call TRBD1 (5 bases). From germline, CDR1 is SNHLY and CDR2 FYNNEI. This CDR3 comprises 14 residues. V lost 8 bases and J lost 5, with 18 bases in between. CDR3: CASFRQGLRTEAFF. The CDR3 coding sequence is TGTGCCAGCTTTAGGCAGGGTTTGCGAACTGAAGCTTTCTTT.

The V and J genes are TRBV20-1 and TRBJ2-3; no clear D gene. The length of the CDR3 is 13 residues. V was pared by 3 bases and J by 0 bases, with 7 bases between. Germline V gene lookup returns CDR1 DFQATT and CDR2 SNEGSKA (reference sequence). Here the CDR3 reads CSASTRSTDTQYF. CDR3 sequence (DNA): TGCAGTGCTAGTACCCGCAGCACAGATACGCAGTATTTT.

The rearrangement links TRBV7-9 to TRBJ2-1, with TRBD2 matching over 7 bases. Germline V CDR1 and CDR2: SEHNR, FQNEAQ (reference sequence). After removal of 5 bases from V and 4 bases from J, the junction contained 11 bases not matched to a gene. The CDR3 consists of 16 residues. Written as DNA, the CDR3 is TGTGCCAGCAGCCCATATCGGGGGGTTTCGTACAATGAGCAGTTCTTC. Its protein is CASSPYRGVSYNEQFF. The full variable domain, in which reference TRBV7-9 and TRBJ2-1 provide the parts outside the CDR3, is DTGVSQNPRHKITKRGQNVTFRCDPISEHNRLYWYRQTLGQGPEFLTYFQNEAQLEKSRLLSDRFSAERPKGSFSTLEIQRTEQGDSAMYLCASSPYRGVSYNEQFFGPGTRLTVL.

The chain links TRBV7-9 to TRBJ1-1, with 12 bases that match TRBD1. J was trimmed by 4 bases and V by 2 bases; bases with no gene match: 5. Germline V gene sequence: CDR1 SEHNR, CDR2 FQNEAQ (reference sequence). The CDR3 length is 16 residues. In DNA, the CDR3 is TGTGCCAGCAGCTTATGGGACAGGGGGCGAGTCACTGAAGCTTTCTTT. This codes for CASSLWDRGRVTEAFF.

The CDR3 protein is CASSQDVITGIGYGYTF. The DNA for the CDR3 is TGCGCCAGCAGCCAAGATGTAATTACAGGTATCGGCTATGGCTACACCTTC. The V and J genes are TRBV4-1 and TRBJ1-2; D might be TRBD1 (5 bases). Per the germline V gene, CDR1 is MGHRA and CDR2 is YSYEKL. V lost 0 bases and J 4 bases, leaving 18 bases between the germline ends. The CDR3 runs 17 residues.

The chain uses TRBV9 and TRBJ2-1; TRBD2 matches at 8 bases. The CDR3 is made up of 15 amino acids. Looked up from germline, CDR1 is SGDLS and CDR2 is YYNGEE. V was clipped by 5 bases and J by 3 bases; unmatched bases: 7. The CDR3 nucleotides read TGTGCCAGCAGTAGAGACGGGAGGGGCTACAATGAGCAGTTCTTC. This gives the protein CASSRDGRGYNEQFF.

The rearrangement links TRBV6-5 to TRBJ1-5; D gene unclear. V was pared by 0 bases and J by 7 bases, with 7 bases between. The germline V gene encodes CDR1 MNHEY and CDR2 SVGAGI. The CDR3 sequence is 13 residues long. CDR3 protein: CASSYSTGQPQHF. The CDR3 DNA is TGTGCCAGCAGTTACTCTACGGGGCAGCCCCAGCATTTT.

This chain uses TRBV4-1 with TRBJ2-7; D may be TRBD1 or TRBD2 (6 bases each). V lost 1 base to trimming and J lost 3 bases, with 19 bases between them. Germline lookup yields CDR1 MGHRA and CDR2 YSYEKL. The CDR3 totals 17 residues. In nucleotides, the CDR3 is TGCGCCAGCAGCCAAGCCTCTTGGGGGGACATTGGCTACGAGCAGTACTTC. Protein product: CASSQASWGDIGYEQYF.

The chain has TRBV7-8 and TRBJ2-7; D not resolved. The germline V gene encodes CDR1 SGHVS and CDR2 FQNEAQ. The CDR3 length is 19 residues. V lost 2 bases, J lost 1 base, and 24 bases lay in between. CDR3 sequence: CASSLLLASLSQASYEQYF. CDR3 sequence (DNA): TGTGCCAGCAGCTTATTGTTGGCTAGTCTTTCCCAAGCGTCCTACGAGCAGTACTTC.

V usage is TRBV2 and J usage is TRBJ2-5; 12 positions agree with TRBD2. Trimming removed 7 bases from V and 9 bases from J; junction bases left unmatched: 12. Germline V lookup: CDR1 SNHLY, CDR2 FYNNEI. The CDR3 has 15 residues. CDR3: CASMFRGLAGEAQYF. CDR3 sequence (DNA): TGTGCCAGCATGTTCAGGGGACTAGCGGGCGAGGCCCAGTACTTC.

In its sample, this clone was seen a few times. This sequence joins TRBV11-2 and TRBJ1-2, with 7 bases identical to TRBD1. CDR3 size: 15 residues. Germline loops: CDR1 SGHAT, CDR2 FQNNGV. J was trimmed by 4 bases and V by 5 bases; bases with no gene match: 10. CDR3 in amino acids: CASSPSRDSSYGYTF. The CDR3 DNA follows: TGTGCCAGCAGCCCCTCAAGGGACAGTTCCTATGGCTACACCTTC.

This clone was detected only once. This rearrangement joins TRBV14 to TRBJ2-5; D is unresolved. CDR1 and CDR2 (germline): SGHDN, FVKESK. The CDR3 contains 15 residues. V was shortened by 4 bases and J by 5 bases, with 17 bases between the two germline ends. The CDR3 DNA reads TGTGCCAGCAGCCGTTGGGAAGTTAGGGTGGAGACCCAGTACTTC. This codes for CASSRWEVRVETQYF. Full variable domain (rest looked up from reference TRBV14 and TRBJ2-5): EAGVTQFPSHSVIEKGQTVTLRCDPISGHDNLYWYRRVMGKEIKFLLHFVKESKQDESGMPNNRFLAERTGGTYSTLKVQPAELEDSGVYFCASSRWEVRVETQYFGPGTRLLVL.

The CDR3 nucleotides read TGTGCCAGCAGGAGGCAGGGGGTCCACAATGAGCAGTTCTTC. It encodes CASRRQGVHNEQFF. The J gene is TRBJ2-1, the V gene TRBV13; TRBD1 matches at 7 bases. With V trimmed by 6 bases and J by 5 bases, 7 bases remained unmatched. From germline, CDR1 is PRHDT and CDR2 FYEKMQ (reference sequence). This CDR3 region has 14 residues.

This chain connects TRBV5-6 to TRBJ2-7, with no clear D. V lost 0 bases, J lost 7 bases, and 5 bases lay in between. The CDR3 extends over 11 amino acids. Germline lookup yields CDR1 SGHDT and CDR2 YYEEEE. The CDR3 region is CASSLVMEQYF. In DNA, the CDR3 is TGTGCCAGCAGCTTGGTAATGGAGCAGTACTTC.

The chain couples TRBV9 to TRBJ2-1, with 9 bases matching TRBD1. This CDR3 contains 15 residues. Trimming removed 4 bases from V and 4 bases from J; junction bases left unmatched: 6. Germline V gene data show CDR1 as SGDLS and CDR2 as YYNGEE. CDR3 DNA: TGTGCCAGCAGCCCAACAGGGGGCCGGTACAATGAGCAGTTCTTC. Its protein is CASSPTGGRYNEQFF.

The chain couples TRBV19 to TRBJ1-5; D is unclear. The CDR3 has 15 residues. V lost 7 bases, J lost 3 bases, and 16 bases lay in between. CDR1 and CDR2 (germline): LNHDA, SQIVND (reference sequence). Written as DNA, the CDR3 is TGTGCCAGTACGACTTTACCGAGGGTCAATCAGCCCCAGCATTTT. Amino acid sequence: CASTTLPRVNQPQHF.

The J gene is TRBJ1-1, the V gene TRBV30; the D is unclear. The ends were cut back, 3 bases at V and 1 base at J, with 24 bases in the middle. The CDR3 has 18 amino acids. CDR1 and CDR2 from the germline V gene are GTSNPN and SVGIG (reference sequence). The CDR3 DNA reads as TGTGCCTGGAGCGCTCCCGGAAAGGTGGCAGGCCAGAACACTGAAGCTTTCTTT. Amino acids: CAWSAPGKVAGQNTEAFF.

The DNA of the CDR3 is TGTGCCTGGATCCCCAGAGTCCCCTATGGCTACACCTTC. This encodes CAWIPRVPYGYTF. The chain couples TRBV30 to TRBJ1-2; D is undetermined. Germline V gene data show CDR1 as GTSNPN and CDR2 as SVGIG (reference sequence). The V end lost 4 bases, the J end lost 4 bases, and 13 bases lay between the germline ends. This CDR3 comprises 13 residues. Using reference TRBV30 and TRBJ1-2 for the parts outside the CDR3, the full variable domain is SQTIHQWPATLVQPVGSPLSLECTVEGTSNPNLYWYRQAAGRGLQLLFYSVGIGQISSEVPQNLSASRPQDRQFILSSKKLLLSDSGFYLCAWIPRVPYGYTFGSGTRLTVV.